Detailed here is one T cell receptor (beta chain). The junction shows a germline mismatch at one end, possibly a read error. This CDR3 is 18 amino acids long. The V gene's germline CDR1 is MNHEY and CDR2 SMNVEV (reference sequence). Sample-barcoded 5' priming and a J-beta primer mix drove a second PCR of about 6 to 12 cycles. Each CDR3 protein gets one entry after TCRdb re-called the 5' RACE reads with MiXCR. The sample lists 850,000 to 1,300,000 distinct CDR3 sequences; 35% to 50% were seen once. Donation came from healthy Caucasian individuals in Russia who were aged about 6 to 95. The data were taken from a study of blood T cells in healthy people across ages. In the study overall: Using template switching, researchers captured about one barcoded beta molecule for each two T cells.

The sequenced sample consisted of blood. This chain links TRBV27 with TRBJ2-4; 9 bases align to TRBD1. The TCR originated in a woman aged 55 to 70 in good health. In nucleotides, the CDR3 is TGTGCCGGCAGTCCAAGGACAGGGGCCCGTATGGCCAAAAACATTCAGTACTTC. The encoded protein is CAGSPRTGARMAKNIQYF.